The 23 T cell receptor beta chains presented below share a single source sample, sequenced in a study of blood T cell repertoires in COVID-19. Sequencing was performed with immunoSEQ multiplex PCR; in TCRdb, only in-frame clones are kept and a portion is missing. Of about 120,000 clones in the sample, approximately 90% were seen once. Material: peripheral blood. The source is a man in his 60s with COVID-19, enrolled during active disease.

The chain carries TRBV5-5 and TRBJ1-3, with D unresolved. Germline CDR1 and CDR2: SGHKS and YYEKEE (reference sequence). V was trimmed by 4 bases and J by 5 bases, leaving 7 bases between them. The CDR3 spans 12 residues. The CDR3 reads CASSANRNTIYF. The CDR3 nucleotides read TGTGCCAGCAGCGCCAACAGAAACACCATATATTTT.

The V gene is TRBV18, the J gene TRBJ2-6, with 7 positions matching TRBD1. Germline assignment: CDR1 KGHSH and CDR2 LQKENI. The CDR3 sequence is 16 residues long. J lost 12 bases, V lost 2 bases, and 13 bases had no gene match. The CDR3 DNA reads TGTGCCAGCTCACCAGAGGGGGCCTCAACAGGGGCCGTCCTGACTTTC. Translation: CASSPEGASTGAVLTF.

The J gene is TRBJ2-6, the V gene TRBV6-1; 12 bases are a match to TRBD1. V lost 2 bases to trimming and J lost 1 base; unmatched junction nucleotides: 9. The germline gives CDR1 MNHNS, CDR2 SASEGT. This CDR3 is 20 amino acids long. The DNA of the CDR3 is TGTGCCAGCAGTGAAATCGGTTGGGACAGGGGGCCTTCTGGGGCCAACGTCCTGACTTTC. Encoded protein: CASSEIGWDRGPSGANVLTF.

The chain carries TRBV7-3 and TRBJ1-1; D ambiguous. The CDR3 extends over 14 amino acids. The V gene lost 5 bases and the J gene lost 3 bases, with 13 bases spanning the gap. Germline CDR1 and CDR2: SGHTA and FQGTGA. The CDR3 region is CASSPGPRDTEAFF. CDR3 DNA: TGTGCCAGCAGCCCCGGACCGAGGGACACTGAAGCTTTCTTT.

This chain links TRBV28 with TRBJ2-2, with D possibly being TRBD2 (6 bases). The CDR3 contains 14 residues. The germline V gene has CDR1 MDHEN and CDR2 SYDVKM. The ends were cut back, 7 bases at V and 5 bases at J, with 14 bases in the middle. CDR3 sequence (DNA): TGTGCCAGCAAGGGCGGGGTGACAACCGGGGAGCTGTTTTTT. This codes for CASKGGVTTGELFF.

V gene TRBV7-6 combines with J gene TRBJ2-3; no definite D call. CDR1 and CDR2 from the germline V gene are SGHVS and FNYEAQ. The CDR3 runs to 15 residues. V was clipped by 7 bases and J by 0 bases, with 14 bases between them. This CDR3 is CASTLTSISTDTQYF. The CDR3 coding sequence is TGTGCCAGCACTCTGACAAGCATTAGCACAGATACGCAGTATTTT.

The chain uses TRBV4-1 and TRBJ1-2, with D possibly matching TRBD1 (5 bases). With 0 bases removed from V and 8 bases from J, the gap between germline ends came to 13 bases. This CDR3 contains 14 residues. Germline V gives CDR1 MGHRA, CDR2 YSYEKL. The CDR3 DNA reads as TGCGCCAGCAGCCAAGAAATCGGCCGGGGGGGCTACACCTTC. Translation gives CASSQEIGRGGYTF.

The V gene is TRBV5-1, the J gene TRBJ1-2; the D gene is possibly TRBD1 (5 bases). The CDR3 runs to 13 residues. CDR1 and CDR2 from the germline V gene are SGHRS and YFSETQ. Trimming pared 0 bases from V and 6 bases from J, leaving 9 bases between. The CDR3 is CASSLEAGNGYTF. CDR3 nucleotide sequence: TGCGCCAGCAGCTTGGAGGCAGGGAATGGCTACACCTTC. Full variable domain (rest looked up from reference TRBV5-1 and TRBJ1-2): KAGVTQTPRYLIKTRGQQVTLSCSPISGHRSVSWYQQTPGQGLQFLFEYFSETQRNKGNFPGRFSGRQFSNSRSEMNVSTLELGDSALYLCASSLEAGNGYTFGSGTRLTVV.

The chain combines TRBV5-4 with TRBJ2-2; D remains ambiguous. This CDR3 is built from 17 residues. Trimming took 0 bases from V and 1 from J, leaving 13 bases between them. Germline V gives CDR1 SGHNT, CDR2 YYREEE (reference sequence). CDR3 sequence (DNA): TGTGCCAGCAGCTTGGTGATCCATAACTTGAACACCGGGGAGCTGTTTTTT. Translation gives CASSLVIHNLNTGELFF.

This clone was observed a single time. V gene TRBV21-1 combines with J gene TRBJ1-2; the table calls TRBD1, which could not be checked here. TRBV21-1 is recorded as a pseudogene. The CDR3 is 18 residues long. The chain's CDR3 is CASSKPRRDRGRCYGYTF. CDR3 bases: TGTGCCAGCAGCAAGCCCCGACGCGACAGGGGAAGATGCTATGGCTACACCTTC.

V gene TRBV6-5 combines with J gene TRBJ2-5; 9 bases are shared with TRBD2. CDR3 length equals 15 residues. The V gene end was trimmed by 7 bases and the J gene end by 4 bases; junction bases not matched to a gene: 10. Per germline, CDR1 MNHEY and CDR2 SVGAGI. DNA of the CDR3: TGTGCCAGCAAACTACGGACTAGCGATCGAGAGACCCAGTACTTC. The encoded protein is CASKLRTSDRETQYF.

CDR3 DNA sequence: TGTGCCTGGAGAAAACAGGGGGTGAGCAATCAGCCCCAGCATTTT. Translated, it gives CAWRKQGVSNQPQHF. The chain uses TRBV30 and TRBJ1-5, with TRBD1 matching over 8 bases. V lost 3 bases and J lost 1; bases outside the gene matches: 5. The CDR3 loop spans 15 amino acids. CDR1 is GTSNPN, CDR2 SVGIG, per germline (reference sequence).

The chain uses TRBV5-4 and TRBJ2-1, with 10 nucleotides matching TRBD2. The CDR3 is made up of 14 amino acids. The germline V gene encodes CDR1 SGHNT and CDR2 YYREEE (reference sequence). V shed 4 bases and J 8 bases; nucleotides not matched to a gene: 6. DNA for the CDR3: TGTGCCAGCAGCGAAGGACTAGCGGTCGATGAGCAGTTCTTC. It is translated as CASSEGLAVDEQFF.

This chain joins TRBV3-1 (or the pseudogene TRBV3-2) and TRBJ1-2; tentative D call: TRBD1 (5 bases). The CDR3 is made up of 18 amino acids. The germline V gene encodes CDR1 LGHDT and CDR2 YNNKEL (reference sequence). The V gene lost 1 base and the J gene lost 0 bases, with 18 bases spanning the gap. CDR3 sequence (DNA): TGTGCCAGCAGCCAAGTTGGCAGGGCCACCTATGCTAACTATGGCTACACCTTC. It encodes CASSQVGRATYANYGYTF.

The chain combines TRBV30 with TRBJ1-1; D ambiguous. Per germline, CDR1 GTSNPN and CDR2 SVGIG (reference sequence). Trimming left V 0 bases short and J 3 bases short, with 14 bases between. The CDR3 loop spans 15 amino acids. The chain's CDR3 is CAWSVLGQVDTEAFF. In DNA, the CDR3 is TGTGCCTGGAGTGTACTTGGGCAAGTGGACACTGAAGCTTTCTTT.

V and J are TRBV5-1 and TRBJ2-7; TRBD1 might be the D (6 bases). This CDR3 has 14 residues. Germline V lookup: CDR1 SGHRS, CDR2 YFSETQ. Trimming pared 6 bases from V and 1 base from J, leaving 14 bases between. The CDR3 DNA reads TGCGCCAGCAAAGTGGGGGCCGCTTCCTACGAGCAGTACTTC. Protein product: CASKVGAASYEQYF. The variable domain in full, completed from reference TRBV5-1 and TRBJ2-7, reads KAGVTQTPRYLIKTRGQQVTLSCSPISGHRSVSWYQQTPGQGLQFLFEYFSETQRNKGNFPGRFSGRQFSNSRSEMNVSTLELGDSALYLCASKVGAASYEQYFGPGTRLTVT.

The rearrangement links TRBV9 to TRBJ1-5, with TRBD1 matching 8 bases. In germline, CDR1 is SGDLS, CDR2 YYNGEE. The length of the CDR3 is 15 residues. Trimming removed 4 bases from V and 5 bases from J; junction bases left unmatched: 8. CDR3 loop: CASSPTGGADQPQHF. The CDR3, as DNA: TGTGCCAGCAGCCCTACAGGGGGAGCGGATCAGCCCCAGCATTTT.

The J gene is TRBJ1-1, the V gene TRBV30; the D gene is possibly TRBD1 (5 bases). Trimming removed 2 bases at V and 4 bases at J, with 11 bases between. Germline values: CDR1 GTSNPN, CDR2 SVGIG (reference sequence). The CDR3 consists of 13 residues. CDR3 sequence (DNA): TGTGCCTGGAGTCTCGGACACCTCACTGAAGCTTTCTTT. Protein sequence: CAWSLGHLTEAFF.

The gene calls are TRBV7-8 and TRBJ1-2, with a weak D call TRBD1 (6 bases). The CDR3 runs to 14 residues. Trimming pared 1 base from V and 4 bases from J, leaving 10 bases between. Germline V CDR1 and CDR2: SGHVS, FQNEAQ. The CDR3 protein is CASSLVVGGYGYTF. In DNA, the CDR3 is TGTGCCAGCAGCTTAGTCGTAGGGGGCTATGGCTACACCTTC.

Turning to this clone: This CDR3 is also generated by other DNA sequences in the sample. The genes are TRBV9 and TRBJ1-1; D not certain. Germline CDR1 is SGDLS and CDR2 is YYNGEE. The length of the CDR3 is 13 residues. Trimming removed 5 bases from V and 1 base from J, with 9 bases in between. CDR3 region: CASSRRQNTEAFF. The DNA of the CDR3 is TGTGCCAGCAGTCGAAGACAGAACACTGAAGCTTTCTTT.

The rearrangement joins TRBV7-2 to TRBJ2-1; 9 bases are a match to TRBD2. Looked up from germline, CDR1 is SGHTA and CDR2 is FQGNSA. CDR3 length equals 14 residues. J lost 7 bases, V lost 7 bases, and 8 bases had no gene match. CDR3 DNA: TGTGCCAGCACCCCTAGCGGGGTTTTGAATGAGCAGTTCTTC. It specifies CASTPSGVLNEQFF.

In its sample, this clone was seen once. The chain joins TRBV11-2 to TRBJ1-2, with a possible D match to TRBD1 (6 bases). The germline V gene has CDR1 SGHAT and CDR2 FQNNGV. CDR3 length equals 13 residues. Trimming removed 5 bases at V and 5 bases at J, with 12 bases between. The CDR3 DNA is TGTGCCAGCAGCATGGGGGCGCGGTATGGCTACACCTTC. The encoded protein is CASSMGARYGYTF.

The CDR3 protein is CSAWGVTLHTDTQYF. The CDR3 coding sequence is TGCAGCGCCTGGGGGGTTACACTTCACACAGATACGCAGTATTTT. This chain uses TRBV29-1 with TRBJ2-3, with D tentatively TRBD2 (6 bases). Germline-derived CDR1 and CDR2 are SQVTM and ANQGSEA. The CDR3 has 15 amino acids. Trimming stripped 7 bases from V and 2 bases from J, with 19 bases between.